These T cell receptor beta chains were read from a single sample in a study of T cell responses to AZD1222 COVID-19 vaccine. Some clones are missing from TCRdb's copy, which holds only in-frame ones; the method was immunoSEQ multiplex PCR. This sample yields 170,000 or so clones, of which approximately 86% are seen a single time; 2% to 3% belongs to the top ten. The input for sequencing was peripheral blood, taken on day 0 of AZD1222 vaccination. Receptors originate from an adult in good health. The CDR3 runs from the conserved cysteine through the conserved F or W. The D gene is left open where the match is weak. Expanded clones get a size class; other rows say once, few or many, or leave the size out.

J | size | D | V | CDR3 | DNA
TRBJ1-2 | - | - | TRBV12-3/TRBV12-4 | CASSLTAYYGYTF | TGTGCCAGCAGTCTGACAGCCTACTATGGCTACACCTTC
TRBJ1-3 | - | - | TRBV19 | CASIRTVNLVSGNTIYF | TGTGCCAGTATCCGGACAGTCAATCTAGTCTCTGGAAACACCATATATTTT
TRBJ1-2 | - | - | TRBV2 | CASRGFEDYGYTF | TGTGCCAGCAGAGGGTTTGAGGACTATGGCTACACCTTC
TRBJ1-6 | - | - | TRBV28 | CASSPQSSSYNSPLHF | TGTGCCAGCAGTCCCCAGAGTAGCTCCTATAATTCACCCCTCCACTTT
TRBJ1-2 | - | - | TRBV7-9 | CASSLGANYGYTF | TGTGCCAGCAGCTTAGGGGCGAACTATGGCTACACCTTC
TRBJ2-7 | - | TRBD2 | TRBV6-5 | CASGRTRVDEQYF | TGTGCCAGCGGCCGGACTAGGGTCGACGAGCAGTACTTC
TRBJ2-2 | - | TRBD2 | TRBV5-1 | CASAGLAGGEPTGELFF | TGCGCCAGCGCAGGACTAGCGGGAGGAGAGCCCACTGGGGAGCTGTTTTTT
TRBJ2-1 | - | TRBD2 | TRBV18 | CASSPTGLAGANEQFF | TGTGCCAGCTCACCAACGGGACTAGCGGGAGCAAATGAGCAGTTCTTC
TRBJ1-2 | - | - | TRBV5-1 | CASSLEGIGGYTF | TGCGCCAGCAGCTTGGAAGGGATAGGTGGCTACACCTTC
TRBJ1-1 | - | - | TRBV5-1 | CASSVGTLAYTEAFF | TGCGCCAGCAGCGTCGGGACTCTGGCGTACACTGAAGCTTTCTTT
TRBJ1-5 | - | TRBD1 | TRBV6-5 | CASKPTGIIQPQHF | TGTGCCAGCAAACCGACAGGGATTATACAGCCCCAGCATTTT
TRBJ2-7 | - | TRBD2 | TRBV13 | CASSLGTSAGEQYF | TGTGCCAGCAGCTTAGGGACTAGCGCAGGCGAGCAGTACTTC
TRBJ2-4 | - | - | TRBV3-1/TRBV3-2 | CASRGDGGQNIQYF | TGTGCCAGCAGGGGTGATGGGGGGCAAAACATTCAGTACTTC
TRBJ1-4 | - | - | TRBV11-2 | CASSLIDRRREKLFF | TGTGCCAGCAGTTTGATTGACAGACGGAGGGAAAAACTGTTTTTT
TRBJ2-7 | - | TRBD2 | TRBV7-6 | CASSLNVAGGAHEQYF | TGTGCCAGCAGCCTCAATGTGGCGGGAGGAGCCCACGAGCAGTACTTC
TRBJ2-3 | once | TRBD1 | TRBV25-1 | CASRQGAADTQYF | TGTGCCAGCAGACAGGGGGCAGCAGATACGCAGTATTTT
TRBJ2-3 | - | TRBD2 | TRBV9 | CASSVAEGGPADTQYF | TGTGCCAGCAGCGTAGCCGAGGGAGGGCCGGCAGATACGCAGTATTTT
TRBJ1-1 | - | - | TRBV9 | CASSVVSNTEAFF | TGTGCCAGCAGCGTAGTATCGAACACTGAAGCTTTCTTT
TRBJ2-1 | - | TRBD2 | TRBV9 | CASSLELAHYNEQFF | TGTGCCAGCAGCCTCGAACTAGCGCACTACAATGAGCAGTTCTTC
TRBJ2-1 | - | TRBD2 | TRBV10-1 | CASSEALAGGRSYNEQFF | TGCGCCAGCAGTGAGGCCCTAGCGGGCGGTAGATCCTACAATGAGCAGTTCTTC
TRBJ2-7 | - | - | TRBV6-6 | CASSRPRGGSSGGYYEQYF | TGTGCCAGCAGTCGTCCTCGAGGGGGCTCAAGCGGGGGATATTACGAGCAGTACTTC
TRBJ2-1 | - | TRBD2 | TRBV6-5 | CASRTSGRNEQFF | TGTGCCAGCAGAACTAGCGGGAGGAATGAGCAGTTCTTC
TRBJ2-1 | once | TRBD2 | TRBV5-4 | CASSYSGRSGEQFF | TGTGCCAGCAGCTACAGCGGGAGATCGGGTGAGCAGTTCTTC
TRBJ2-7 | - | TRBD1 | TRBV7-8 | CASRNAGTGGYEQYF | TGTGCCAGCAGAAACGCCGGGACAGGGGGCTACGAGCAGTACTTC
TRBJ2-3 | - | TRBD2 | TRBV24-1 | CATSELAGGDTQYF | TGTGCCACCAGTGAGCTAGCGGGAGGAGATACGCAGTATTTT
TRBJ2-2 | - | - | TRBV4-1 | CASSPIAVNTGELFF | TGCGCCAGCAGCCCGATAGCGGTCAACACCGGGGAGCTGTTTTTT
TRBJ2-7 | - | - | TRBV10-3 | CAISAKGTSYEQYF | TGTGCCATCAGTGCTAAAGGCACTAGCTACGAGCAGTACTTC
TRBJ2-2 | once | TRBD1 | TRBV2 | CASSIVGQSTGELFF | TGTGCCAGCAGTATTGTGGGACAGAGCACCGGGGAGCTGTTTTTT
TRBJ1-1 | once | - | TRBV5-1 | CASSLGTGEDTEAFF | TGCGCCAGCAGCTTGGGAACCGGAGAAGACACTGAAGCTTTCTTT
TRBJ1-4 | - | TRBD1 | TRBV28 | CASRARQGGNEKLFF | TGTGCCAGCAGGGCGAGACAGGGGGGGAATGAAAAACTGTTTTTT
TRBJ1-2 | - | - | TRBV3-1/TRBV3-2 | CASSRGRYGYTF | TGTGCCAGCAGCCGAGGGAGATATGGCTACACCTTC